Below are 2 T cell receptor beta chains sequenced from a single sample in a study of T cell repertoires in cytomegalovirus infection. TCRdb re-derived calls from the reads in MiXCR, one entry per CDR3 protein. Of around 200,000 distinct CDR3 sequences in the sample, about 40% were seen once. These TCRs are of unknown antigen specificity. This specimen consisted of CD8+ T cells from cultured PBMCs, obtained from culture after CMV antigen stimulation. The receptor set was obtained from a human donor in good health (CMV status not recorded). Some clones in this sample may be carry-over from other donors' samples.

In its sample, this clonotype was seen a few times. The chain uses TRBV10-3 and TRBJ2-1; 7 bases align to TRBD2. CDR1 is ENHRY, CDR2 SYGVKD, per germline. CDR3 length: 17 amino acids. V shed 1 base, J shed 2 bases, and the junction held 8 bases outside the gene matches. The CDR3 reads CAISEFPPGGAYNEQFF. In DNA form, the CDR3 reads TGTGCCATCAGTGAGTTTCCACCGGGAGGAGCCTACAATGAGCAGTTCTTC.

The V call is TRBV4-1, the J call TRBJ1-2; D not certain. Germline CDR1 is MGHRA and CDR2 is YSYEKL. Trimming removed 0 bases at V and 6 bases at J, with 14 bases between. The CDR3 covers 15 residues. CDR3 loop: CASSQDEYDLDGYTF. The DNA for the CDR3 is TGCGCCAGCAGCCAAGACGAATACGATCTCGATGGCTACACCTTC.